The source of this T cell receptor beta chain is a study of blood T cell repertoires in COVID-19. Study-level information: The study drew acute and convalescent COVID-19 samples from the United States, Italy and Spain. PBMCs, B-cell-depleted T cells, or T cells provided the cDNA or gDNA that made up the material.

Ages ranged from about 18 to 89 years, with residence in under 25 US areas. In assigning cohorts, the study relied on participant-reported clinical history. CDR3 size: 16 residues. Germline CDR1 reads MGHRA; CDR2 reads YSYEKL. V lost 1 base, J lost 6 bases, and 17 bases lay in between. Libraries were prepared by immunoSEQ multiplex PCR; TCRdb keeps only in-frame clonotypes and omits some of them. The sample yields hundreds of thousands of clones, roughly 80% seen once. Sequencing was done on a sample of PBMCs or T cells enriched from blood (not recorded which). This chain connects TRBV4-1 to TRBJ2-3; D might be TRBD2 (6 bases). This TCR derives from a woman aged 35 to 49 who had been exposed to COVID-19. The CDR3, as DNA: TGCGCCAGCAGCCAAGGAGCCACCCTAGGAGGGGATACGCAGTATTTT. It encodes CASSQGATLGGDTQYF.